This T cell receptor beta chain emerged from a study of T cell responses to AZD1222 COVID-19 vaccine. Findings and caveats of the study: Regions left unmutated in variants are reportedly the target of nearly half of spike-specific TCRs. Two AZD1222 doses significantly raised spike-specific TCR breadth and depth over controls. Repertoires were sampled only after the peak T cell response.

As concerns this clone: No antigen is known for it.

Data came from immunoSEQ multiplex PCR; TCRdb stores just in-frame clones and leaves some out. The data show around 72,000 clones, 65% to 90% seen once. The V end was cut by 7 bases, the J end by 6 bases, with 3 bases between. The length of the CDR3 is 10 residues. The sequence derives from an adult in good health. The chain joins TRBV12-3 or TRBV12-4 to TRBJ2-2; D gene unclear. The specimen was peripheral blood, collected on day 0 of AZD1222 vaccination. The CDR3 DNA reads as TGTGCCAGCACCCCCGGGGAGCTGTTTTTT. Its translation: CASTPGELFF.